Below are 19 T cell receptor beta chains sequenced from a single sample in a study of early T cells in non-severe SARS-CoV-2 infection. In TCRdb, the 5' RACE reads were re-called with MiXCR into one record per CDR3 protein. Found here are almost 65,000 distinct CDR3 sequences, more than 4% of them singletons; the top ten hold 4.9%. Sample: whole blood. Receptors were obtained from an adult who was a healthcare worker with PCR-confirmed SARS-CoV-2 infection or an uninfected control (not recorded which).

This clonotype has a count of ten or more. The V and J genes are TRBV3-1 and TRBJ2-2, with 7 nucleotides matching TRBD2. Germline assignment: CDR1 LGHDT and CDR2 YNNKEL (reference sequence). This CDR3 has 17 amino acids. V was clipped by 0 bases and J by 9 bases; unmatched bases: 13. CDR3 in amino acids: CASSQETGGSLSRELFF. CDR3 DNA: TGTGCCAGCAGCCAAGAAACGGGGGGTTCCCTTAGCCGGGAGCTGTTTTTT.

The V gene is TRBV9, the J gene TRBJ2-7; 7 nucleotides match TRBD2. CDR1 is SGDLS, CDR2 YYNGEE, per germline. The CDR3 spans 14 residues. The V segment lost 7 bases and the J segment 6 bases; nucleotides outside the gene matches: 13. In nucleotides, the CDR3 is TGTGCCAGCGCCGTGTCAGCGGGGCGTGCCGAGCAGTACTTC. This translates into CASAVSAGRAEQYF.

This clonotype came up many times. The chain joins TRBV11-3 to TRBJ1-1; the D gene is possibly TRBD1 (6 bases). Between the trimmed V and J ends, which lost 1 base and 8 bases, there was a span of 11 bases. Germline V gives CDR1 SGHNT, CDR2 YENEEA. The CDR3 length is 13 residues. The CDR3 region is CASSLGRDREAFF. Written as DNA, the CDR3 is TGTGCCAGCAGCTTAGGTCGCGACAGGGAAGCTTTCTTT.

This clonotype has at least ten counts. The rearrangement uses TRBV9 and TRBJ2-1; 11 positions agree with TRBD2. Germline trimming cut 4 bases from V and 2 bases from J; bases unmatched to any gene: 2. The germline V gene has CDR1 SGDLS and CDR2 YYNGEE. The CDR3 is made up of 15 amino acids. CDR3 loop: CASSMGLAAYNEQFF. CDR3 nucleotides: TGTGCCAGCAGCATGGGACTAGCGGCCTACAATGAGCAGTTCTTC.

This clonotype was observed many times. The J gene is TRBJ2-6, the V gene TRBV15; D is perhaps TRBD1 (6 bases). The V and J ends lost 8 bases and 0 bases respectively, with 14 bases between them. CDR3 length equals 16 residues. Germline CDR1 and CDR2: LNHNV and YYDKDF (reference sequence). The CDR3 nucleotides read TGTGCCACCGGGACACCTAAAGCCTCTGGGGCCAACGTCCTGACTTTC. It translates to CATGTPKASGANVLTF.

The chain carries TRBV29-1 and TRBJ1-4; D is undetermined. The germline CDR1 and CDR2 sequences are SQVTM and ANQGSEA. This CDR3 is built from 14 residues. V gave up 2 bases and J gave up 5 bases, with 12 bases separating them. Written as DNA, the CDR3 is TGCAGCGTTGAACTCAACGGTTTCAATGAAAAACTGTTTTTT. This encodes CSVELNGFNEKLFF.

At least ten counts were recorded for this clonotype. The limits of the CDR3 on the DNA are not certain, so only TCRdb's listed CDR3 is given. The V call is TRBV29-1, the J call TRBJ2-2. Termini included, the CDR3 measures 12 amino acids. Germline values: CDR1 SQVTM, CDR2 ANQGSEA. Here the CDR3 reads CSVGSTGELFFF.

The sample holds many counts of this clonotype. The chain combines TRBV11-2 with TRBJ2-2, with D possibly matching TRBD2 (5 bases). Germline loops: CDR1 SGHAT, CDR2 FQNNGV. This CDR3 spans 15 amino acids. V lost 5 bases, J lost 0 bases, and 10 bases lay in between. This CDR3 is CASSAGLANTGELFF. The CDR3 DNA follows: TGTGCCAGCAGCGCCGGACTCGCGAACACCGGGGAGCTGTTTTTT.

This clonotype was detected many times. The rearrangement uses TRBV19 and TRBJ2-2; 11 bases match TRBD1. The CDR3 has 14 residues. The trim removed 3 bases at V and 7 bases at J, leaving 1 base unmatched. Germline CDR1 reads LNHDA; CDR2 reads SQIVND (reference sequence). CDR3 sequence reads: CASSIGTGGGELFF. CDR3 in DNA: TGTGCCAGTAGTATCGGGACAGGGGGCGGGGAGCTGTTTTTT.

This clonotype was observed at least ten times. CDR3 bases: TGTGCCAGCAGTACCACGGAGGCTAGCGGAGCCTACGAGCAGTACTTC. Translation gives CASSTTEASGAYEQYF. The V call is TRBV7-9, the J call TRBJ2-7; 7 bases line up with TRBD2. The V gene's germline CDR1 is SEHNR and CDR2 FQNEAQ (reference sequence). This CDR3 spans 16 amino acids. The ends lost 6 bases at V and 2 bases at J; junction bases unmatched: 13.

At least ten counts were recorded for this clonotype. The J gene is TRBJ2-7, the V gene TRBV11-2; weak D call: TRBD2 (5 bases). The CDR3 consists of 13 residues. The germline V gene has CDR1 SGHAT and CDR2 FQNNGV. V shed 5 bases and J shed 5 bases, with 13 bases lying between them. CDR3 DNA sequence: TGTGCCAGCAGCCTCGGACTGCCCAACGAGCAGTACTTC. Amino acid sequence: CASSLGLPNEQYF. Supplemented by reference TRBV11-2 and TRBJ2-7, the full variable domain reads EAGVAQSPRYKIIEKRQSVAFWCNPISGHATLYWYQQILGQGPKLLIQFQNNGVVDDSQLPKDRFSAERLKGVDSTLKIQPAKLEDSAVYLCASSLGLPNEQYFGPGTRLTVT.

This clonotype appeared a few times. The rearrangement uses TRBV24-1 and TRBJ2-1; D not resolved. Per the germline V gene, CDR1 is KGHDR and CDR2 is SFDVKD. The CDR3 length is 13 residues. V gave up 1 base and J gave up 8 bases, with 8 bases separating them. The CDR3 protein is CATSDFLGDEQFF. The CDR3 nucleotides are TGTGCCACCAGTGATTTCCTAGGCGATGAGCAGTTCTTC.

This clonotype came up many times. The CDR3 DNA reads TGCGCCAGCAGCCAAGTAATAGGAAAAAATGAGCAGTTCTTC. It yields the protein CASSQVIGKNEQFF. The V call is TRBV4-3, the J call TRBJ2-1; D remains unclear. Per the germline V gene, CDR1 is LGHNA and CDR2 is YSLEER. Trimming took off 1 base at V and 7 bases at J, with 11 bases between the two ends. The CDR3 extends over 14 amino acids.

This clonotype was counted a few times. The gene calls are TRBV27 and TRBJ2-7, with TRBD1 matching 11 bases. The CDR3 loop spans 15 amino acids. The V and J ends lost 7 bases and 4 bases, in that order; junction bases with no gene match: 9. CDR1 and CDR2 from the germline V gene are MNHEY and SMNVEV (reference sequence). CDR3 protein: CASTWTGGARYEQYF. In DNA, the CDR3 is TGTGCCAGCACCTGGACAGGGGGCGCGAGATACGAGCAGTACTTC.

This clonotype came up a few times. The chain uses TRBV20-1 and TRBJ2-1; weak D call: TRBD2 (5 bases). V shed 7 bases and J shed 8 bases, with 21 bases lying between them. Germline values: CDR1 DFQATT, CDR2 SNEGSKA (reference sequence). The CDR3 is made up of 14 amino acids. The CDR3: CSVSNAGWAYEQFF. The CDR3 coding sequence is TGCAGTGTATCGAACGCGGGCTGGGCCTATGAGCAGTTCTTC.

The chain uses TRBV7-2 and TRBJ1-2, with D hard to call. Between the trimmed V and J ends, which lost 1 base and 4 bases, there was a span of 10 bases. The CDR3 extends over 14 amino acids. CDR1 SGHTA and CDR2 FQGNSA come from the germline V gene. The CDR3 protein is CASSLEVSLYGYTF. The CDR3 DNA reads TGTGCCAGCAGCTTAGAGGTTTCGCTCTATGGCTACACCTTC.

The genes are TRBV6-1 and TRBJ1-1, with D hard to call. V shed 3 bases and J shed 7 bases, with 9 bases lying between them. The CDR3 runs to 12 residues. Germline V gene sequence: CDR1 MNHNS, CDR2 SASEGT. Written as DNA, the CDR3 is TGTGCCAGCAGTGATCTGGTGATTGAAGCTTTCTTT. Translating it yields CASSDLVIEAFF.

This clonotype was observed a few times. The rearrangement links TRBV6-5 to TRBJ2-2; D is undetermined. Trimming removed 0 bases at V and 7 bases at J, with 9 bases between. Per the germline V gene, CDR1 is MNHEY and CDR2 is SVGAGI. This CDR3 has 14 amino acids. CDR3 coding DNA: TGTGCCAGCAGTTACTCGTCGCGTATCGGGGAGCTGTTTTTT. This gives the protein CASSYSSRIGELFF.

This clonotype was recorded many times. V gene TRBV12-3 or TRBV12-4 combines with J gene TRBJ2-1, with D perhaps TRBD2 (6 bases). The V end lost 4 bases, the J end lost 8 bases, and 15 bases lay between the germline ends. The CDR3 spans 14 residues. This CDR3 reads CASSWAGLEDEQFF. DNA of the CDR3: TGTGCCAGCAGTTGGGCGGGGCTTGAGGATGAGCAGTTCTTC.